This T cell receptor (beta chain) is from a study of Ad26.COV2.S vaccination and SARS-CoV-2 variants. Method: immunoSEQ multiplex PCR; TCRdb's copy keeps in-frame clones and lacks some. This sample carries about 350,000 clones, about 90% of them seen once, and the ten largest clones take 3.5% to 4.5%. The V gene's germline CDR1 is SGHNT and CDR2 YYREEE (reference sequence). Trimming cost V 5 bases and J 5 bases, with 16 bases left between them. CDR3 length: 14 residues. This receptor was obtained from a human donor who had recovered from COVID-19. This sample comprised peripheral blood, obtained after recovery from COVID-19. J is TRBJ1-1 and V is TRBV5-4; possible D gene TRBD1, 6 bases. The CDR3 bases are TGTGCCAGCAGTGAACTACAGGGTAGGACTGAAGCTTTCTTT. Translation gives CASSELQGRTEAFF.